This is a list of T cell receptor beta chains from one sample in a study of beta chain features in type 1 diabetes. Profiled with immunoSEQ multiplex PCR; TCRdb holds only in-frame clones, not every one. The profile covers 300,000 or so clones, with roughly 8% appearing a single time and around 0.45% taken by the ten largest. The sample taken for sequencing was central memory CD4+ T cells from blood. The receptors derive from a woman aged 18-30 years in good health. The CDR3 runs from the conserved cysteine through the conserved F or W. D genes are given only for firm matches. Part of the rows lack a size; the others show once, few, many or a class for expanded clones.

abundance: -
v_gene: TRBV9
j_gene: TRBJ2-6
d_gene: -
CDR3nt: TGTGCCAGCAGGAAAACAGGGACCGGGGCCAACGTCCTGACTTTC
CDR3aa: CASRKTGTGANVLTF

abundance: -
v_gene: TRBV5-6
j_gene: TRBJ2-7
d_gene: TRBD1
CDR3nt: TGTGCCAGCAGCACACCGGGACAGGGGGCGCAGGAGCAGTACTTC
CDR3aa: CASSTPGQGAQEQYF

abundance: many
v_gene: TRBV5-6
j_gene: TRBJ2-5
d_gene: -
CDR3nt: TGTGCCAGCAGCTTGAGGAGCGGTGAGACCCAGTACTTC
CDR3aa: CASSLRSGETQYF

abundance: few
v_gene: TRBV7-2
j_gene: TRBJ2-6
d_gene: -
CDR3nt: TGTGCCAGCAGCCAAGACGACTCTGGGGCCAACGTCCTGACTTTC
CDR3aa: CASSQDDSGANVLTF

abundance: -
v_gene: TRBV7-9
j_gene: TRBJ1-2
d_gene: -
CDR3nt: TGTGCCAGCAGCTGGACAGCAGCTAACTATGGCTACACCTTC
CDR3aa: CASSWTAANYGYTF

abundance: -
v_gene: TRBV2
j_gene: TRBJ2-7
d_gene: -
CDR3nt: TGTGCCAGCAGTTTTAATAACAGGGTTGGGGGCTCCTACGAGCAGTACTTC
CDR3aa: CASSFNNRVGGSYEQYF

abundance: -
v_gene: TRBV5-6
j_gene: TRBJ2-7
d_gene: TRBD1
CDR3nt: TGTGCCAGCAGCTTTAAGGACAGGGGTTACGAGCAGTACTTC
CDR3aa: CASSFKDRGYEQYF

abundance: -
v_gene: TRBV28
j_gene: TRBJ1-1
d_gene: -
CDR3nt: TGTGCCAGCAGTACCGCAGGAGTCGAAGCTTTCTTT
CDR3aa: CASSTAGVEAFF

abundance: -
v_gene: TRBV15
j_gene: TRBJ2-7
d_gene: TRBD2
CDR3nt: TGTGCCACCAGCAGAGAGTTTGGACTAGCGGGAGGCGAGCAGTACTTC
CDR3aa: CATSREFGLAGGEQYF

abundance: few
v_gene: TRBV29-1
j_gene: TRBJ2-3
d_gene: TRBD1
CDR3nt: TGCAGCGTTGAAGATCGGAGGACAGGGAAAGGGGCAGATACGCAGTATTTT
CDR3aa: CSVEDRRTGKGADTQYF

abundance: few
v_gene: TRBV6-5
j_gene: TRBJ2-2
d_gene: TRBD1
CDR3nt: TGTGCCAGCAGCAGCGGACAGGGGACCACCGAGGAGCTGTTTTTT
CDR3aa: CASSSGQGTTEELFF

abundance: -
v_gene: TRBV9
j_gene: TRBJ2-1
d_gene: TRBD1
CDR3nt: TGTGCCAGCAGCTACGGGACAGGGACCAATTATTACAATGAGCAGTTCTTC
CDR3aa: CASSYGTGTNYYNEQFF

abundance: few
v_gene: TRBV19
j_gene: TRBJ2-1
d_gene: -
CDR3nt: TGTGCCAGTAGTACGGGTACCTTACCCAGTGAGCAGTTCTTC
CDR3aa: CASSTGTLPSEQFF

abundance: -
v_gene: TRBV10-2
j_gene: TRBJ2-2
d_gene: -
CDR3nt: TGCGCCAGCGGTGTGCACACCGGGGAGCTGTTTTTT
CDR3aa: CASGVHTGELFF

abundance: few
v_gene: TRBV21-1
j_gene: TRBJ2-2
d_gene: -
CDR3nt: TGTGCCAGATACAGGGCGCCTGACACCGGGGAGCTGTTTTTT
CDR3aa: CARYRAPDTGELFF

abundance: many
v_gene: TRBV10-3
j_gene: TRBJ2-5
d_gene: -
CDR3nt: TGTGCCATCAGTGAGGAGAAGGTGACCCAGTACTTC
CDR3aa: CAISEEKVTQYF

abundance: -
v_gene: TRBV7-8
j_gene: TRBJ2-5
d_gene: -
CDR3nt: TGTGCCAGCAGCTTAGGGGGTGTGCAAGAGACCCAGTACTTC
CDR3aa: CASSLGGVQETQYF

abundance: few
v_gene: TRBV10-3
j_gene: TRBJ2-1
d_gene: TRBD2
CDR3nt: TGTGCCATCAGTGAGTCGCAAGGGACTAGCGGGAGTATGGGCTCCTACAATGAGCAGTTCTTC
CDR3aa: CAISESQGTSGSMGSYNEQFF

abundance: few
v_gene: TRBV19
j_gene: TRBJ1-5
d_gene: -
CDR3nt: TGTGCCAGTAGTGAGGACACTTGGGACAATCAGCCCCAGCATTTT
CDR3aa: CASSEDTWDNQPQHF

abundance: few
v_gene: TRBV18
j_gene: TRBJ2-5
d_gene: -
CDR3nt: TGTGCCAGCTCCGGGACTCTCCAAGAGACCCAGTACTTC
CDR3aa: CASSGTLQETQYF

abundance: -
v_gene: TRBV4-2
j_gene: TRBJ2-5
d_gene: TRBD1
CDR3nt: TGTGCCAGCAGCCAAGAAGGGGGCAGAGAGACCCAGTACTTC
CDR3aa: CASSQEGGRETQYF

abundance: -
v_gene: TRBV11-2
j_gene: TRBJ1-1
d_gene: -
CDR3nt: TGTGCCAGCAGCCAACGGAACACTGAAGCTTTCTTT
CDR3aa: CASSQRNTEAFF